This T cell receptor beta chain was recovered during a study of control samples from healthy donors and cancer patients. This clone came up a few times. Measured with immunoSEQ multiplex PCR; TCRdb has only the in-frame clones, and not every one. The table records 85,000 to 90,000 clones, 85% of them present only once. Unmatched junction bases numbered 3, after V lost 0 bases and J lost 0 bases. The CDR3 loop spans 17 amino acids. The germline V gene has CDR1 LGHNT and CDR2 FRNRAP. The receptor was isolated from a woman in her thirties or forties in good health. The chain joins TRBV12-5 to TRBJ2-4, with 9 bases identical to TRBD1. Sample: blood. CDR3 loop: CASGLVRGQGAKNIQYF. CDR3 DNA: TGTGCTAGTGGTTTGGTAAGGGGACAGGGAGCCAAAAACATTCAGTACTTC.